These T cell receptor beta chains were read from a single sample in a study of OX40 agonist ivuxolimab in advanced cancers. Measured with immunoSEQ multiplex PCR; TCRdb has only the in-frame clones, and not every one. The sample carries some 66,000 clones, over 75% recorded once. The sequencing used CD4+ or CD8+ T cells sorted from blood, collected in a trial of the OX40 agonist ivuxolimab. These receptors were obtained from an adult with an advanced solid tumor such as melanoma, head and neck, liver or kidney cancer. Each CDR3 is given with its conserved first and last residue. D genes are given only for firm matches. Clone size is not always given. Where it is, it says once, few, many or a class for expanded clones.

v_call,cdr3_length,j_call,d_call,clone_size,cdr3_aa,cdr3_nt
TRBV4-1,14,TRBJ1-1,TRBD1,.,CASSQDRVSTEAFF,TGCGCCAGCAGCCAGGACAGGGTGAGCACTGAAGCTTTCTTT
TRBV28,15,TRBJ1-5,.,.,CASGLGGGGNQPQHF,TGTGCCAGCGGACTCGGGGGGGGCGGCAATCAGCCCCAGCATTTT
TRBV28,14,TRBJ2-1,TRBD1,.,CASRTGGAYNEQFF,TGTGCCAGCAGGACAGGGGGCGCGTACAATGAGCAGTTCTTC
TRBV18,16,TRBJ1-2,TRBD1,.,CASSLSRGFANYGYTF,TGTGCCAGCTCACTATCCAGGGGGTTCGCTAACTATGGCTACACCTTC
TRBV5-6,13,TRBJ1-2,.,.,CASSLGQNYGYTF,TGTGCCAGCAGCTTGGGACAGAACTATGGCTACACCTTC
TRBV7-3,14,TRBJ2-2,.,.,CASSQLGSTGELFF,TGTGCCAGCAGCCAGCTAGGTTCCACCGGGGAGCTGTTTTTT
TRBV11-2,16,TRBJ1-6,.,.,CASSLGVRPTQSPLHF,TGTGCCAGCAGCTTAGGCGTCAGGCCGACTCAATCACCCCTCCACTTT
TRBV9,15,TRBJ1-5,.,.,CASSARGSSNQPQHF,TGTGCCAGCAGCGCTAGGGGCTCTAGCAATCAGCCCCAGCATTTT
TRBV28,13,TRBJ1-2,.,.,CASEPLAVHGYTF,TGTGCCAGCGAACCCCTGGCAGTTCATGGCTACACCTTC
TRBV28,15,TRBJ2-7,TRBD1,few,CASSFSGQGALEQYF,TGTGCCAGCAGTTTTTCGGGACAGGGGGCTTTAGAGCAGTACTTC
TRBV7-8,16,TRBJ2-3,TRBD2,.,CASSPRTSGAGDTQYF,TGTGCCAGCAGCCCCCGGACTAGCGGGGCGGGAGATACGCAGTATTTT
TRBV27,16,TRBJ2-1,.,.,CASSLSRGGSYNEQFF,TGTGCCAGCAGTTTGAGTCGGGGCGGATCCTACAATGAGCAGTTCTTC
TRBV19,11,TRBJ1-5,.,.,CASSGGQPQHF,TGTGCCAGTAGTGGGGGGCAGCCCCAGCATTTT
TRBV5-4,14,TRBJ2-1,TRBD1,.,CASSYGQGRDEQFF,TGTGCCAGCAGCTACGGACAGGGGAGGGATGAGCAGTTCTTC
TRBV7-9,17,TRBJ2-3,TRBD2,.,CASSKALGGGAGDTQYF,TGTGCCAGCAGCAAAGCTCTTGGCGGGGGGGCCGGAGATACGCAGTATTTT
TRBV14,15,TRBJ2-2,.,once,CASSIRGATSGELFF,TGTGCCAGCAGCATCCGGGGGGCGACTTCCGGGGAGCTGTTTTTT
TRBV28,18,TRBJ1-4,.,.,CASSHRSQWSNSNEKLFF,TGTGCCAGCAGCCACCGGAGCCAGTGGAGCAACTCTAATGAAAAACTGTTTTTT
TRBV2,17,TRBJ1-4,TRBD1,once,CASSGPGQGDSNEKLFF,TGTGCCAGCAGTGGTCCGGGACAGGGCGATTCTAATGAAAAACTGTTTTTT
TRBV5-1,15,TRBJ1-4,TRBD1,.,CASSPRQGLTEKLFF,TGCGCCAGCAGCCCTAGACAGGGGTTGACTGAAAAACTGTTTTTT
TRBV5-1,14,TRBJ2-5,.,once,CASSLQLPQETQYF,TGCGCCAGCAGCCTCCAGCTACCTCAAGAGACCCAGTACTTC